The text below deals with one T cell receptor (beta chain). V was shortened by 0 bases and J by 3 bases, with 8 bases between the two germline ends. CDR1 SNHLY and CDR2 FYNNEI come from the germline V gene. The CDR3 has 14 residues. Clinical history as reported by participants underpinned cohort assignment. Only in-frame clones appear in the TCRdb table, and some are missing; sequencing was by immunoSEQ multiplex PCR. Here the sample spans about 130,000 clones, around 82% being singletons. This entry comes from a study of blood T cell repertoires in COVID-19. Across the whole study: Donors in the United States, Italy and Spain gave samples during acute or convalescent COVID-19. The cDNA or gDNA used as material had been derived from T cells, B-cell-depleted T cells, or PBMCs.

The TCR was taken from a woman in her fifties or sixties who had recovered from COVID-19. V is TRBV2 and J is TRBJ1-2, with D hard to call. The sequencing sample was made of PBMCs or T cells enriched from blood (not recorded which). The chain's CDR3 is CASSEANSYYGYTF. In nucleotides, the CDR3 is TGTGCCAGCAGTGAAGCTAACAGCTACTATGGCTACACCTTC.